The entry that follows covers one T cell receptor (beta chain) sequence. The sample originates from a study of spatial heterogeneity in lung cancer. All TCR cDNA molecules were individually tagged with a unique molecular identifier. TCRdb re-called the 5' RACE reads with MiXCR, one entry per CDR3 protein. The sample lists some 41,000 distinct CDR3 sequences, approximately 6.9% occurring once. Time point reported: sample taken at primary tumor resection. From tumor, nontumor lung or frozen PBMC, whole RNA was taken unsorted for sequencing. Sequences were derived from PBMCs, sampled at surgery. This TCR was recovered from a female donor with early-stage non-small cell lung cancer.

CDR3 sequence: CSASRQGAVYEQYF. Here the CDR3 DNA reads TGCAGTGCGTCAAGACAGGGAGCGGTCTACGAGCAGTACTTC. V and J are TRBV20-1 and TRBJ2-7, with 7 bases lining up with TRBD1. Germline lookup yields CDR1 DFQATT and CDR2 SNEGSKA (reference sequence). The CDR3 contains 14 residues. Germline trimming cut 6 bases from V and 3 bases from J; bases unmatched to any gene: 11.